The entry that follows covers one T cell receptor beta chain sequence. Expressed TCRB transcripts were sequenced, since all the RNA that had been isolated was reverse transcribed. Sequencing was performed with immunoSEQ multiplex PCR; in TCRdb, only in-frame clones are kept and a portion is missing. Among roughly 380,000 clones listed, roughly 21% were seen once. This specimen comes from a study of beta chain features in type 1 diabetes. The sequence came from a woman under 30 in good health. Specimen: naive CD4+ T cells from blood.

The CDR3 DNA follows: TGTGCCTGGAGTCAGGGGGCCTGGGGCTACACCTTC. Protein sequence: CAWSQGAWGYTF. V and J are TRBV30 and TRBJ1-2; 8 bases line up with TRBD1. The length of the CDR3 is 12 residues. CDR1 GTSNPN and CDR2 SVGIG come from the germline V gene (reference sequence). V lost 2 bases to trimming and J lost 8 bases; unmatched junction nucleotides: 4.